This is a list of T cell receptor beta chains from one sample in a study of CD4 T cells in relation to SARS-CoV-2 and coronaviruses. Sequenced by immunoSEQ multiplex PCR; TCRdb stores in-frame clones only, minus some. The sample holds about 54,000 clones, just over 90% seen once. Sequences were obtained from naive CD4+ T cells from PBMCs. Receptors were obtained from an adult with COVID-19. Each CDR3 is given with its conserved first and last residue. The D gene is left open where the match is weak. Rows may omit the clone size; those that give it use once, few, many or a size class.

V: TRBV7-2
J: TRBJ1-5
D: TRBD1
size: once
CDR3: CASSLRTGISNQPQHF
DNA: TGTGCCAGCAGCCTCCGGACAGGCATCAGCAATCAGCCCCAGCATTTT

V: TRBV28
J: TRBJ2-1
D: TRBD1
size: NA
CDR3: CATRDSTRNEQFF
DNA: TGTGCCACCCGGGACAGCACGAGGAATGAGCAGTTCTTC

V: TRBV19
J: TRBJ1-3
D: NA
size: NA
CDR3: CASRLNSVSGNTIYF
DNA: TGTGCCAGTAGGTTAAACTCCGTCTCTGGAAACACCATATATTTT

V: TRBV28
J: TRBJ2-1
D: NA
size: few
CDR3: CASSLSGQGKGYEQFF
DNA: TGTGCCAGCAGTTTATCCGGCCAGGGGAAGGGGTATGAGCAGTTCTTC

V: TRBV21-1
J: TRBJ2-1
D: NA
size: NA
CDR3: CASTRTSGRYNEQFF
DNA: TGTGCCAGCACTAGGACTAGCGGGAGGTACAATGAGCAGTTCTTC

V: TRBV27
J: TRBJ2-5
D: TRBD2
size: NA
CDR3: CASSLGTSGSIQQETQYF
DNA: TGTGCCAGCAGTTTAGGGACTAGCGGGAGCATCCAACAAGAGACCCAGTACTTC

V: TRBV18
J: TRBJ1-6
D: NA
size: NA
CDR3: CASSPGGGNSPLHF
DNA: TGTGCCAGCTCACCAGGGGGCGGAAATTCACCCCTCCACTTT

V: TRBV19
J: TRBJ1-5
D: TRBD1
size: once
CDR3: CASNNPGQGGRQPQHF
DNA: TGTGCCAGTAATAACCCGGGACAGGGAGGACGCCAGCCCCAGCATTTT

V: TRBV7-9
J: TRBJ1-1
D: NA
size: NA
CDR3: CASSFNGQTNTEAFF
DNA: TGTGCCAGCAGCTTTAATGGACAAACGAACACTGAAGCTTTCTTT

V: TRBV3-1/TRBV3-2
J: TRBJ2-3
D: NA
size: NA
CDR3: CASSQGTDTQYF
DNA: TGTGCCAGCAGCCAAGGGACAGATACGCAGTATTTT

V: TRBV24-1
J: TRBJ2-7
D: TRBD1
size: NA
CDR3: CATSDPGTGTNPYEQYF
DNA: TGTGCCACCAGTGATCCAGGGACAGGAACGAACCCCTACGAGCAGTACTTC

V: TRBV28
J: TRBJ1-5
D: NA
size: NA
CDR3: CASRLSGYGNQPQHF
DNA: TGTGCCAGCAGGTTGTCAGGGTATGGGAATCAGCCCCAGCATTTT

V: TRBV7-7
J: TRBJ2-5
D: TRBD1
size: NA
CDR3: CASSHGTARGETQYF
DNA: TGTGCTAGCAGCCATGGGACAGCCAGAGGGGAGACCCAGTACTTC

V: TRBV7-2
J: TRBJ2-1
D: NA
size: NA
CDR3: CASSLGGGEQFF
DNA: TGTGCCAGCAGCTTAGGCGGCGGTGAGCAGTTCTTC

V: TRBV24-1
J: TRBJ2-3
D: NA
size: NA
CDR3: CATSDPSHSTAATDTQYF
DNA: TGTGCCACCAGTGACCCCTCCCATAGCACAGCGGCCACAGATACGCAGTATTTT

V: TRBV4-1
J: TRBJ2-7
D: NA
size: few
CDR3: CASSQVPTYEQYF
DNA: TGCGCCAGCAGCCAAGTACCCACCTACGAGCAGTACTTC

V: TRBV2
J: TRBJ2-7
D: TRBD1
size: NA
CDR3: CASRGTGPGVQYF
DNA: TGTGCCAGCAGGGGGACAGGACCGGGGGTGCAGTACTTC

V: TRBV2
J: TRBJ2-2
D: TRBD1
size: few
CDR3: CASRGQGIGELFF
DNA: TGTGCCAGCAGGGGACAGGGGATCGGGGAGCTGTTTTTT

V: TRBV28
J: TRBJ1-1
D: NA
size: NA
CDR3: CASRPHVRKNTEAFF
DNA: TGTGCCAGCAGACCCCACGTCAGAAAGAACACTGAAGCTTTCTTT

V: TRBV27
J: TRBJ2-1
D: NA
size: NA
CDR3: CASRRVVSSYNEQFF
DNA: TGTGCCAGCAGGCGAGTGGTGAGCTCCTACAATGAGCAGTTCTTC

V: TRBV5-1
J: TRBJ2-1
D: NA
size: NA
CDR3: CASSLDPSSYNEQFF
DNA: TGCGCCAGCAGCTTGGACCCGAGCTCCTACAATGAGCAGTTCTTC

V: TRBV3-1/TRBV3-2
J: TRBJ2-6
D: NA
size: NA
CDR3: CASSQVLGETGANVLTF
DNA: TGTGCCAGCAGCCAAGTTTTAGGAGAGACTGGGGCCAACGTCCTGACTTTC

V: TRBV7-9
J: TRBJ1-6
D: NA
size: NA
CDR3: CASSPPGAPLHF
DNA: TGTGCCAGCAGCCCACCAGGGGCACCCCTCCACTTT

V: TRBV21-1
J: TRBJ2-1
D: NA
size: NA
CDR3: CASLQIAKGKSSYNEQFF
DNA: TGTGCCAGCTTACAAATCGCGAAGGGAAAAAGCTCCTACAATGAGCAGTTCTTC

V: TRBV3-1/TRBV3-2
J: TRBJ2-1
D: TRBD2
size: NA
CDR3: CASSQRTSKRNNEQFF
DNA: TGTGCCAGCAGCCAAAGGACTAGCAAACGAAATAATGAGCAGTTCTTC

V: TRBV28
J: TRBJ1-5
D: NA
size: NA
CDR3: CASSFVSQGRGPQHF
DNA: TGTGCCAGCAGTTTCGTCTCCCAGGGGAGGGGACCCCAGCATTTT

V: TRBV18
J: TRBJ2-3
D: NA
size: NA
CDR3: CASSPQNTQYF
DNA: TGTGCCAGCTCACCCCAGAATACGCAGTATTTT

V: TRBV19
J: TRBJ2-7
D: TRBD1
size: NA
CDR3: CASSIRQGEYEQYF
DNA: TGTGCCAGTAGTATACGACAGGGGGAGTACGAGCAGTACTTC

V: TRBV2
J: TRBJ2-1
D: TRBD2
size: NA
CDR3: CASSKLAGEFNEQFF
DNA: TGTGCCAGCAGTAAGCTAGCGGGAGAGTTCAATGAGCAGTTCTTC